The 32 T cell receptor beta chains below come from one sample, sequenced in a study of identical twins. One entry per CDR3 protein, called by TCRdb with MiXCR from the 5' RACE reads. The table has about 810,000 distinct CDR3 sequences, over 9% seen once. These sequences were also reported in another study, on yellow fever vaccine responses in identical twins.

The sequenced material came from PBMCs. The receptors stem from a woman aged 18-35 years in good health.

The CDR3 sequence is CAISESDRLNTEAFF. CDR3 nucleotides: TGTGCCATCAGTGAGTCGGACAGATTGAACACTGAAGCTTTCTTT. The chain recombines TRBV10-3 with TRBJ1-1; tentatively, D is TRBD1 (6 bases). With 0 bases removed from V and 0 bases from J, the gap between germline ends came to 8 bases. The CDR3 extends over 15 amino acids. Germline V gene data show CDR1 as ENHRY and CDR2 as SYGVKD.

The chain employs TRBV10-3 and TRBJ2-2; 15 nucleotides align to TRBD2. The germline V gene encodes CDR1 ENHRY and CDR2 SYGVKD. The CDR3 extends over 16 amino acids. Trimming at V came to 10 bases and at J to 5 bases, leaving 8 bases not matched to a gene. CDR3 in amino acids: CATRGLAGGLTGELFF. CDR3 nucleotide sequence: TGTGCCACCAGAGGACTAGCGGGAGGGCTGACCGGGGAGCTGTTTTTT.

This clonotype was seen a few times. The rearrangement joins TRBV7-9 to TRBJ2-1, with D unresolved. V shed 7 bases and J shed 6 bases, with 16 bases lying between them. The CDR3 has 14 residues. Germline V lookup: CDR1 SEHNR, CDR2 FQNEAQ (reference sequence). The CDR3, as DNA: TGTGCCAGCACCCCCCGGTCGGTTGGCAATGAGCAGTTCTTC. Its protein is CASTPRSVGNEQFF.

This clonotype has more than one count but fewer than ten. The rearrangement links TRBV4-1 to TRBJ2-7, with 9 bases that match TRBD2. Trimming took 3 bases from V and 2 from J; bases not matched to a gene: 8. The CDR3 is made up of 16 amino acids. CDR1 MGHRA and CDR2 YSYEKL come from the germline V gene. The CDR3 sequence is CASSQALAGSPYEQYF. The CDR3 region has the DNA TGCGCCAGCAGCCAGGCTCTAGCGGGAAGCCCCTACGAGCAGTACTTC.

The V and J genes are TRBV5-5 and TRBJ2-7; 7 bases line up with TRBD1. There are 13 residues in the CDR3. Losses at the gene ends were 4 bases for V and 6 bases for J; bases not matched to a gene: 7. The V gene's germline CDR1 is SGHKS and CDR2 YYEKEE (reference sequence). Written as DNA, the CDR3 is TGTGCCAGCAGCCTGACAGGGATGGCCGAGCAGTACGTC. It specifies CASSLTGMAEQYV.

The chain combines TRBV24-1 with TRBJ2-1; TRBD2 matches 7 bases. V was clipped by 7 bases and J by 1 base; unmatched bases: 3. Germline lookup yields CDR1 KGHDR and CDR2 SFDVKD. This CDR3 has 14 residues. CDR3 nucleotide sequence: TGTGCCACCAGACCGGGGGGTTCCTACAATGAGCAGTTCTTC. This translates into CATRPGGSYNEQFF.

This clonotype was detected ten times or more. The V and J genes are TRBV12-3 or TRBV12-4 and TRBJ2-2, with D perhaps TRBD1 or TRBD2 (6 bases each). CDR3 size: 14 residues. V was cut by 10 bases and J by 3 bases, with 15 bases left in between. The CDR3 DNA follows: TGTGCCACTGGGGGGCAGGGCGACACCGGGGAGCTGTTTTTT. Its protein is CATGGQGDTGELFF.

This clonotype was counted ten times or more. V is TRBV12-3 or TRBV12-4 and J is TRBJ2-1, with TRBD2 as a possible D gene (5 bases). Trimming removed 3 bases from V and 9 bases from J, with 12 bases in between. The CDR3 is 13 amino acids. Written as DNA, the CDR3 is TGTGCCAGCAGTTTTGAGAGTCGGGGTGAGCAGTTCTTC. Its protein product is CASSFESRGEQFF.

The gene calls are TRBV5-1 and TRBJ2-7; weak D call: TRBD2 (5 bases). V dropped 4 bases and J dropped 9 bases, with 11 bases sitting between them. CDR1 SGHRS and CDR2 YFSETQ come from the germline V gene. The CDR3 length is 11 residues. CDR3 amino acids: CASSPGKVQYF. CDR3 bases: TGCGCCAGCAGCCCGGGGAAGGTGCAGTACTTC. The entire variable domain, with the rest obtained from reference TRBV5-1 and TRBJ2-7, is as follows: KAGVTQTPRYLIKTRGQQVTLSCSPISGHRSVSWYQQTPGQGLQFLFEYFSETQRNKGNFPGRFSGRQFSNSRSEMNVSTLELGDSALYLCASSPGKVQYFGPGTRLTVT.

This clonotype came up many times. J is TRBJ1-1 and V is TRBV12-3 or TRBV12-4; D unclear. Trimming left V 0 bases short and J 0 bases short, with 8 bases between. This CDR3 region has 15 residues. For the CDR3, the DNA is TGTGCCAGCAGTTTAGCACAGCACATGAACACTGAAGCTTTCTTT. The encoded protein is CASSLAQHMNTEAFF.

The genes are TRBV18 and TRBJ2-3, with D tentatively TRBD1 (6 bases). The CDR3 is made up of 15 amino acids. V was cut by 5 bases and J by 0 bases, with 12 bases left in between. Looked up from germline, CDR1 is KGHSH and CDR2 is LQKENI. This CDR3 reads CASSMGHPSTDTQYF. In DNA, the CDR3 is TGTGCCAGCTCAATGGGACACCCTAGCACAGATACGCAGTATTTT.

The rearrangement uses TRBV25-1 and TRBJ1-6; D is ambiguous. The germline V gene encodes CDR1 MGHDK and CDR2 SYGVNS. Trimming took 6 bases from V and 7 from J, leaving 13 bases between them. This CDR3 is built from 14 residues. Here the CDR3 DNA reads TGTGCCAGCAGCCCAGACGGCGGAAATTCACCCCTCCACTTT. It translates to CASSPDGGNSPLHF.

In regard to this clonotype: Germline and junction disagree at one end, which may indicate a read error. The CDR3 DNA is TGCAGCGTTGAAGATCCGGGGATCTTT. Protein sequence: CSVEDPGIF. The gene calls are TRBV29-1 and TRBJ1-1; no definite D call. This CDR3 comprises 9 residues. Germline V gives CDR1 SQVTM, CDR2 ANQGSEA.

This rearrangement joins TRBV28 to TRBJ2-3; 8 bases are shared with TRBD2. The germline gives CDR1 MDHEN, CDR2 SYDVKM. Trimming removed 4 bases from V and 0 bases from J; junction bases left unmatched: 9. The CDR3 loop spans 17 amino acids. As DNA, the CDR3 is TGTGCCAGCAGTTCGCGACTAGCGAGTGCTAGCACAGATACGCAGTATTTT. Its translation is CASSSRLASASTDTQYF.

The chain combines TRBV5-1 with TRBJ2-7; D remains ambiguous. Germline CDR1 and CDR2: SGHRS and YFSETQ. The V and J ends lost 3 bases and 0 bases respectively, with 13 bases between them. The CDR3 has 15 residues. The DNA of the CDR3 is TGCGCCAGCAGCTCCCAGCCCGACATCTCCTACGAGCAGTACTTC. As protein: CASSSQPDISYEQYF.

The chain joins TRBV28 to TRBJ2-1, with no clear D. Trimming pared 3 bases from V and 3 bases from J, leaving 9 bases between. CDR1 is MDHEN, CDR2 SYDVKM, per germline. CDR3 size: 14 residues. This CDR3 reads CASSFPFGYNEQFF. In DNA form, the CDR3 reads TGTGCCAGCAGTTTTCCCTTCGGCTACAATGAGCAGTTCTTC.

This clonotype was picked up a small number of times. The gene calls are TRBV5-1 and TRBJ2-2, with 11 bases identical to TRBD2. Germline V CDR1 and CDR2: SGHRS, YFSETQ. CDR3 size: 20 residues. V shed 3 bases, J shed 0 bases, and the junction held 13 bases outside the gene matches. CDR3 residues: CASSSPGLAGFFANTGELFF. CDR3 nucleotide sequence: TGCGCCAGCAGCTCGCCCGGACTAGCGGGTTTCTTCGCGAACACCGGGGAGCTGTTTTTT.

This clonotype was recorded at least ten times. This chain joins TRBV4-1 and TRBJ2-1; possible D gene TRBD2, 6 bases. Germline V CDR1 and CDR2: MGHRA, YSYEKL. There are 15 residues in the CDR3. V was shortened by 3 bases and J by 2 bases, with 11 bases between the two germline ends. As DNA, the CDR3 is TGCGCCAGCAGCCACTCCGGGGGACCCTACAATGAGCAGTTCTTC. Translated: CASSHSGGPYNEQFF.

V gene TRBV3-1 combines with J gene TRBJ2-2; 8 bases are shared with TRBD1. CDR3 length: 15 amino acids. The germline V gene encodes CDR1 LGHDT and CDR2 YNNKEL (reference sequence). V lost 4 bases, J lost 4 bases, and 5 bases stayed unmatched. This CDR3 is CASSRGQAGTGELFF. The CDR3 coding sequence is TGTGCCAGCAGCCGGGGACAGGCCGGCACCGGGGAGCTGTTTTTT. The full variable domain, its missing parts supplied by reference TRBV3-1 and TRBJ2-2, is DTAVSQTPKYLVTQMGNDKSIKCEQNLGHDTMYWYKQDSKKFLKIMFSYNNKELIINETVPNRFSPKSPDKAHLNLHINSLELGDSAVYFCASSRGQAGTGELFFGEGSRLTVL.

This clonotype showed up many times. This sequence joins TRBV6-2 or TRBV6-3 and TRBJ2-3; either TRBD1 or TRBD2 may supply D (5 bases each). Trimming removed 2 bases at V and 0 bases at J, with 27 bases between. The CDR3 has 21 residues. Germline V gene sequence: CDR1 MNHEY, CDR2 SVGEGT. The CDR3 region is CASSYGRGAIRGSTSTDTQYF. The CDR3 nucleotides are TGTGCCAGCAGTTACGGTCGAGGGGCCATTAGAGGGTCTACTAGCACAGATACGCAGTATTTT.

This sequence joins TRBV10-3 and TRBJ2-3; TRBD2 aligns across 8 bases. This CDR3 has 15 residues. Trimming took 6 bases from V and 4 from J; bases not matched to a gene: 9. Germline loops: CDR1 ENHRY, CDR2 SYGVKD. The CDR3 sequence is CAIRPGLAGADTQYF. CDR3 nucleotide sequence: TGTGCCATCAGACCGGGTCTAGCGGGCGCAGATACGCAGTATTTT.

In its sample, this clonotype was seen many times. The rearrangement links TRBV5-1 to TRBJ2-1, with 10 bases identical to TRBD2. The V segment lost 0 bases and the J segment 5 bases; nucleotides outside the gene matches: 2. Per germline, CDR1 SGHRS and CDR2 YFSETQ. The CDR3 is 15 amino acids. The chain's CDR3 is CASSLVLAGNNEQFF. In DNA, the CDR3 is TGCGCCAGCAGCTTGGTACTAGCGGGGAACAATGAGCAGTTCTTC.

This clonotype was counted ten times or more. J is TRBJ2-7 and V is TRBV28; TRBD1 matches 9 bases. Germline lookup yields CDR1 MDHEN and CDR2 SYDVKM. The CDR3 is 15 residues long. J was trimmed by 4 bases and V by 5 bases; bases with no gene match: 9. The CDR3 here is CASSPKGDREYEQYV. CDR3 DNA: TGTGCCAGCAGTCCTAAGGGGGACAGGGAATACGAGCAGTACGTC.

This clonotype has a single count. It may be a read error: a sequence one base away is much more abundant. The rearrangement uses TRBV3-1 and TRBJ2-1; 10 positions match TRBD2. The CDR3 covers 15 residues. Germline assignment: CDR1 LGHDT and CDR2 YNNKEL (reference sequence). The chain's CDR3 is CACSLGLAESNEQFF. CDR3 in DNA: TGTGCCTGCAGCCTAGGACTAGCGGAGAGCAATGAGCAGTTCTTC.

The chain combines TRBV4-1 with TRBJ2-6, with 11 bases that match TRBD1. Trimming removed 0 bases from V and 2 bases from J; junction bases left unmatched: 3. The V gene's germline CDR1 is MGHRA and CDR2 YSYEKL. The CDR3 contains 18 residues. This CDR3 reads CASSQEGQGETGANVLTF. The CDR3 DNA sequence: TGCGCCAGCAGCCAAGAGGGACAGGGGGAGACTGGGGCCAACGTCCTGACTTTC.

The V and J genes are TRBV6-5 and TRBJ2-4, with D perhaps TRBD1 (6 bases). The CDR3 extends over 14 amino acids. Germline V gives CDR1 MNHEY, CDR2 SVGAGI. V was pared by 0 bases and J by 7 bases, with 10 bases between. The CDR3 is CASSYSDRTNIQYF. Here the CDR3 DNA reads TGTGCCAGCAGTTACTCGGACAGAACTAACATTCAGTACTTC.

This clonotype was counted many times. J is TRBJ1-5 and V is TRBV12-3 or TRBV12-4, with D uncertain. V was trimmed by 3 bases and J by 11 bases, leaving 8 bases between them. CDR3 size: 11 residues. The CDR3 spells CASSFEGSQHF. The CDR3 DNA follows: TGTGCCAGCAGTTTTGAGGGATCCCAGCATTTT.

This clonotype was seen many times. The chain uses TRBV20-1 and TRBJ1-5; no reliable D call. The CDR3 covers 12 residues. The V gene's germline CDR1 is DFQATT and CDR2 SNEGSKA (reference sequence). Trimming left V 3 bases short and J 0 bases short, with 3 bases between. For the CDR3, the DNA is TGCAGTGCTAGGTATAGCAATCAGCCCCAGCATTTT. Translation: CSARYSNQPQHF.

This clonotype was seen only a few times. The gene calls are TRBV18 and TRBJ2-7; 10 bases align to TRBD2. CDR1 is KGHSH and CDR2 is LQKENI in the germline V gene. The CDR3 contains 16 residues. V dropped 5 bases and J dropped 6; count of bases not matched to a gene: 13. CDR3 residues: CASSAHEGTSGTEQYF. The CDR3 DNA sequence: TGTGCCAGCTCAGCACATGAAGGTACTAGCGGGACCGAGCAGTACTTC.

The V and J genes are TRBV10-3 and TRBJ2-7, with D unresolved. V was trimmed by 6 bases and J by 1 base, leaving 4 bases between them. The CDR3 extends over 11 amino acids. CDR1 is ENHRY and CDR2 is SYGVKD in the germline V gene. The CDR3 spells CAISPSYEQYF. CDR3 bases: TGTGCCATCAGCCCGTCCTACGAGCAGTACTTC.

CDR3 loop: CASSQGGPSEQYV. CDR3 in DNA: TGTGCCAGCAGCCAGGGGGGGCCCTCGGAGCAGTACGTC. The chain employs TRBV2 and TRBJ2-7; D is perhaps TRBD1 or TRBD2 (7 bases each). The V gene lost 6 bases and the J gene lost 7 bases, with 16 bases spanning the gap. CDR1 is SNHLY, CDR2 FYNNEI, per germline. CDR3 size: 13 residues.

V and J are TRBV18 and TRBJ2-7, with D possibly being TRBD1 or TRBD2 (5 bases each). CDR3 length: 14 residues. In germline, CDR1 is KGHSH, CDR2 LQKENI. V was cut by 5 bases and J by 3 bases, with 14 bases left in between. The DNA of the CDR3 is TGTGCCAGCTCAGGTACCGGGGCCTACTACGAGCAGTACTTC. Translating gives CASSGTGAYYEQYF.